One and the same sample provided the 5 T cell receptor beta chains below, sequenced in a study of blood T cell repertoires in COVID-19. Libraries were prepared by immunoSEQ multiplex PCR; TCRdb keeps only in-frame clonotypes and omits some of them. In the table there are around 100,000 clones, around four fifths of which are singletons. Sample: peripheral blood. The receptors were gathered from a human donor in a cohort sampled during active COVID-19.

The rearrangement uses TRBV4-2 and TRBJ2-1, with 11 bases aligning to TRBD2. Germline trimming cut 2 bases from V and 4 bases from J; bases unmatched to any gene: 7. CDR1 LGHNA and CDR2 YNFKEQ come from the germline V gene. This CDR3 is built from 17 residues. CDR3 in amino acids: CASSQSSGGTIYNEQFF. As DNA, the CDR3 is TGTGCCAGCAGCCAATCTAGCGGGGGGACAATATACAATGAGCAGTTCTTC.

J is TRBJ2-7 and V is TRBV6-5; D perhaps matches TRBD1 (5 bases). The CDR3 is 15 residues long. Trimming took off 0 bases at V and 3 bases at J, with 12 bases between the two ends. CDR1 is MNHEY, CDR2 SVGAGI, per germline. The CDR3 here is CASSYSGDRDYEQYF. In nucleotides, the CDR3 is TGTGCCAGCAGTTACTCTGGAGACAGAGACTACGAGCAGTACTTC.

The V call is TRBV27, the J call TRBJ1-1; 8 bases fit TRBD1. The CDR3 runs to 14 residues. CDR1 is MNHEY, CDR2 SMNVEV, per germline (reference sequence). Trimming cost V 5 bases and J 4 bases; bases outside gene matches: 6. CDR3 residues: CASSPIDRGTEAFF. In nucleotides, the CDR3 is TGTGCCAGCAGTCCTATAGACAGGGGCACTGAAGCTTTCTTT.

DNA for the CDR3: TGTGCCAGCAGTACTAGTTATTTTCTGGCCAAAAACATTCAGTACTTC. It yields the protein CASSTSYFLAKNIQYF. The chain employs TRBV28 and TRBJ2-4; possible D gene TRBD2, 5 bases. The CDR3 runs to 16 residues. The ends were cut back, 5 bases at V and 1 base at J, with 15 bases in the middle. The germline gives CDR1 MDHEN, CDR2 SYDVKM.

This clone has only one observation. The V gene is TRBV4-3, the J gene TRBJ2-3, with TRBD2 identical over 11 bases. This CDR3 has 18 amino acids. CDR1 and CDR2 (germline): LGHNA, YSLEER. The J segment lost 5 bases and the V segment lost 2 bases, leaving 12 bases of the junction unmatched. The CDR3 coding sequence is TGCGCCAGCAGCCAAATGCTAGCGGGGGGAACCCGGGGAGATACGCAGTATTTT. Translating gives CASSQMLAGGTRGDTQYF.